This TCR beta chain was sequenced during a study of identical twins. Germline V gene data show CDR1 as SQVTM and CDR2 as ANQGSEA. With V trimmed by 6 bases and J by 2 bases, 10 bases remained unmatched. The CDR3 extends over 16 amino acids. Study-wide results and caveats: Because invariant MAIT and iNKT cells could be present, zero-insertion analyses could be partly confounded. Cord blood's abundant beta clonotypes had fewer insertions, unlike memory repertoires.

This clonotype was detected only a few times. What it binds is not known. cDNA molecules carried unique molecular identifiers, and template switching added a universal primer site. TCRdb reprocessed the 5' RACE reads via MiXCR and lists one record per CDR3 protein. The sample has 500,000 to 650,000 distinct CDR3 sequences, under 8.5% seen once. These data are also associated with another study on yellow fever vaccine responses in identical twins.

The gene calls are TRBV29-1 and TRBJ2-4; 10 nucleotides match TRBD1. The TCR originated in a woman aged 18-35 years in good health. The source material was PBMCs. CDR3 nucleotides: TGCAGCGTCGCGCCGCCGGGACAGGGGACCAAAAACATTCAGTACTTC. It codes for CSVAPPGQGTKNIQYF.